This T cell receptor beta chain derives from a study of blood T cells in healthy people across ages (dated by TCRdb to between 2014 and 2017). Looking at the study overall: In model experiments, template switching captured roughly one uniquely barcoded TCR beta cDNA molecule for every two T cells. Age-related changes in TCR beta repertoire diversity were measured in the study by deep sequencing normalized with unique cDNA molecular identifiers. Four age groups were formed from the donors: young (average approximately 16 years), middle-aged (less than 40), aged (around 62) and long-lived (less than 85). To avoid experimental bias, donors of different ages were spread randomly across the sequencing lanes. Using the same blood draw, the study looked at two additional independent replicas of 1 million unique cDNA reads for two donors, one aged 18 to 30 and the other aged 80 or older.

The library was obtained by 5' RACE. Sequencer: Illumina HiSeq 2500. A second roughly 6 to 12 cycle PCR used a sample-barcoded 5' primer and a J-beta primer mix. Each TCR beta cDNA molecule received a unique molecular identifier from a template-switch 5' adaptor carrying 12 random nucleotides. Each sample yielded at least 3 million CDR3-containing paired-end reads. First-strand cDNA synthesis was performed from all RNA using the Mint cDNA synthesis kit, with priming by a TRBC-specific oligonucleotide. After uracil-DNA glycosylase treatment, a first 18-cycle PCR used universal primers M1SS and BC2_uni_R on all cDNA. For the original study's pipeline: For normalization, 1 million high-quality reads, each with a distinct molecular identifier, were randomly selected from each sample. Reads with shared molecular identifiers were discarded instead of being binned into consensus sequences. CDR3 identification, clonotype clustering and error correction used MiTCR with a Q25 quality threshold and the strictest error-elimination algorithm. A nonparametric unseen species model with Euler transformation was used to estimate lower-bound total TCR beta diversity. TCRdb reworked the public reads: Q25 trimming with fastp, MiXCR clone assembly, productive beta chains retained. Merged by CDR3 protein, the rows form single entries marked with the most common genes and DNA. TCRdb's processing, not the authors' own work, is the source of the V and J calls. Here the sample has 1.5 million to 2 million distinct CDR3 sequences; around half occur a single time. Roughly 2.1% of the sample goes to the ten largest clones.

Study-wide conclusions, independent of this receptor: Estimates of total diversity from one million sequenced T cells were regarded as lower bounds and underestimates. There was a strong correlation between observed TCR beta diversity and the percentage of naive T cells measured by flow cytometry. As age increased, observed TCR beta diversity per million T cells dropped in a roughly linear way, and a significant reduction was already evident by age around 41. Compared with the aged group, more naive CD4+ T cells, fewer expanded clones and increased TCR diversity were shown by the long-lived group, suggesting age selection. The CMV infection status of donors was not known, potentially confounding age-related changes in expanded clonotypes. Bulk unsorted PBMC profiling prevented conclusive comparison of naive and antigen-experienced compartments.

V is cut by 5 bases and J by 3 bases, and the space between the germline ends is 10 bases. The CDR3 spans 13 residues, from the cysteine through the phenylalanine. Here the CDR3 DNA is all that survives: 39 bases in frame from base 1. The germline V gene provides CDR1 MNHNS and CDR2 SASEGT. Concerning this clonotype: The antigen it recognizes is unknown. No qualities accompany the bases; no much larger clone lies one base away.

Donors were around 37 systemically healthy Caucasian individuals from Russia aged 6 to 90 years. Each donor gave approximately 9.3 milliliters of peripheral blood, collected into EDTA-treated Vacutainer tubes. Ficoll-Paque density-gradient centrifugation was used to isolate PBMCs, with at least 6 million obtained per sample. Total RNA, at least 5.5 micrograms per sample, was extracted from PBMCs with Trizol reagent. Naive CD45RAhigh/CD27high T cell percentages were measured by flow cytometry on a PBMC aliquot from every donor. The TCR comes from a middle-aged woman in good health. Sequenced material: blood. The chain uses TRBV6-1 and TRBJ1-2; the D gene remains uncertain. The CDR3 region has the sequence CASSPGAYYGYTF. In nucleotides, the sequence is TGTGCCAGCAGTCCAGGTGCCTACTATGGCTACACCTTC.